These 15 T cell receptor beta chains came from one sample sequenced in a study of cytomegalovirus exposure and HLA in healthy donors. Use of 60 Vbeta and 13 Jbeta primers characterized the PCR. TCRdb's table, derived via immunoSEQ multiplex PCR, lists solely in-frame clones and lacks some. This sample lists 65,000 to 85,000 clones; its ten largest clones have approximately 1.5%. The sequenced sample consisted of PBMCs. These receptor sequences come from a woman aged 60-70 years in good health and CMV-seronegative.

V and J are TRBV9 and TRBJ2-5, with D possibly matching TRBD1 (6 bases). Trimming cost V 4 bases and J 7 bases, with 20 bases left between them. The CDR3 has 15 residues. Germline values: CDR1 SGDLS, CDR2 YYNGEE. CDR3 loop: CASSPQPGQGPTQYF. DNA of the CDR3: TGTGCCAGCAGCCCCCAGCCGGGACAAGGGCCGACCCAGTACTTC.

The chain uses TRBV15 and TRBJ1-4; 8 nucleotides align to TRBD1. The germline gives CDR1 LNHNV, CDR2 YYDKDF (reference sequence). V lost 5 bases, J lost 8 bases, and 7 bases stayed unmatched. The CDR3 is made up of 14 amino acids. This chain's CDR3 is CATSYLGQGEKLFF. In nucleotides, the CDR3 is TGTGCCACCAGCTATCTTGGACAGGGAGAAAAACTGTTTTTT.

The chain is built from TRBV10-3 and TRBJ2-7; 7 bases match TRBD2. CDR3 length equals 15 residues. The junction had 11 bases not matched to a gene; V was cut back by 6 bases and J by 3 bases. Germline V CDR1 and CDR2: ENHRY, SYGVKD. This CDR3 reads CAIRNPGLDFYEQYF. The CDR3 coding sequence is TGTGCCATCAGAAACCCCGGACTAGACTTCTACGAGCAGTACTTC.

This chain links TRBV29-1 with TRBJ1-1; D is unresolved. V lost 1 base, J lost 1 base, and 7 bases lay in between. The CDR3 sequence is 13 residues long. Germline V gene lookup returns CDR1 SQVTM and CDR2 ANQGSEA. The CDR3 DNA reads as TGCAGCGTTGAAGTCCAAAAGAACACTGAAGCTTTCTTT. Protein product: CSVEVQKNTEAFF.

The V gene is TRBV5-1, the J gene TRBJ2-7; D unresolved. Trimming took 5 bases from V and 2 from J, leaving 8 bases between them. Per germline, CDR1 SGHRS and CDR2 YFSETQ. The CDR3 totals 12 residues. The CDR3 sequence is CASRQNPYEQYF. The CDR3 nucleotides are TGCGCCAGCAGACAGAACCCCTACGAGCAGTACTTC.

This chain joins TRBV7-9 and TRBJ1-5, with D hard to call. The V gene's germline CDR1 is SEHNR and CDR2 FQNEAQ (reference sequence). Trimming took off 3 bases at V and 4 bases at J, with 4 bases between the two ends. The CDR3 is 12 amino acids. CDR3 sequence: CASSFGNQPQHF. The CDR3 DNA follows: TGTGCCAGCAGCTTCGGGAATCAGCCCCAGCATTTT.

The chain links TRBV6-6 to TRBJ2-5; 9 nucleotides match TRBD1. The end of the DNA is better explained by TRBJ2-7, so the J call may be wrong. Germline V gene data show CDR1 as MNHNY and CDR2 as SVGAGI (reference sequence). The CDR3 spans 14 residues. The CDR3 coding sequence is TGTGCCAGCAGTCAGACAGGGGGTCCCTACGAGCAGTACTTC. Translating gives CASSQTGGPYEQYF.

The V gene is TRBV5-1, the J gene TRBJ1-3, with 8 positions matching TRBD1. The V and J ends lost 0 bases and 2 bases, in that order; junction bases with no gene match: 4. Germline CDR1 and CDR2: SGHRS and YFSETQ. The CDR3 totals 16 residues. For the CDR3, the DNA is TGCGCCAGCAGCTTGGATACAGGGGGGACTGGAAACACCATATATTTT. It codes for CASSLDTGGTGNTIYF.

This sequence joins TRBV29-1 and TRBJ1-1; D is undetermined. The V gene's germline CDR1 is SQVTM and CDR2 ANQGSEA. The CDR3 has 12 residues. The V gene lost 5 bases and the J gene lost 0 bases, with 7 bases spanning the gap. As DNA, the CDR3 is TGCAGCGTTACGTTAGTGAACACTGAAGCTTTCTTT. Protein product: CSVTLVNTEAFF.

This chain connects TRBV4-1 to TRBJ2-2; a weak D match, TRBD1 (7 bases). Trimming stripped 0 bases from V and 4 bases from J, with 15 bases between. This CDR3 spans 17 amino acids. Germline V gives CDR1 MGHRA, CDR2 YSYEKL. Here the CDR3 reads CASSQDSGAGGTGELFF. The CDR3 DNA sequence: TGCGCCAGCAGCCAAGATTCGGGGGCAGGGGGCACCGGGGAGCTGTTTTTT.

The chain carries TRBV18 and TRBJ1-2; possible D gene TRBD1, 6 bases. The germline V and J ends were trimmed by 1 base and 5 bases, with 17 bases remaining between them. Germline CDR1 is KGHSH and CDR2 is LQKENI. The CDR3 totals 16 residues. This chain's CDR3 is CASSPRPDRYFYGYTF. CDR3 coding DNA: TGTGCCAGCTCACCACGCCCCGACAGGTACTTTTATGGCTACACCTTC.

The chain links TRBV7-3 to TRBJ2-7, with D perhaps matching TRBD1 (7 bases). Between the trimmed V and J ends, which lost 4 bases and 7 bases, there was a span of 11 bases. Germline V gene data show CDR1 as SGHTA and CDR2 as FQGTGA. This CDR3 contains 12 residues. In DNA form, the CDR3 reads TGTGCCAGCAGCTCTTCAGGGGGGGAGCAGTACTTC. This gives the protein CASSSSGGEQYF.

J is TRBJ2-7 and V is TRBV28, with D maybe TRBD1 (6 bases). Trimming pared 1 base from V and 0 bases from J, leaving 10 bases between. This CDR3 is 15 amino acids long. From germline, CDR1 is MDHEN and CDR2 SYDVKM. The DNA of the CDR3 is TGTGCCAGCAGTTTATTACAGGGATCCTCCTACGAGCAGTACTTC. Encoded protein: CASSLLQGSSYEQYF.

The chain's CDR3 is CASSEGWGLYNEQFF. The CDR3 DNA sequence: TGTGCCAGCAGTGAGGGGTGGGGACTGTACAATGAGCAGTTCTTC. This chain connects TRBV27 to TRBJ2-1, with D possibly matching TRBD2 (6 bases). CDR3 size: 15 residues. CDR1 is MNHEY and CDR2 is SMNVEV in the germline V gene (reference sequence). Trimming pared 5 bases from V and 4 bases from J, leaving 15 bases between.

J is TRBJ1-5 and V is TRBV7-9; D gene unclear. Germline CDR1 reads SEHNR; CDR2 reads FQNEAQ (reference sequence). V lost 4 bases and J 5 bases, leaving 9 bases between the germline ends. This CDR3 contains 13 residues. DNA of the CDR3: TGTGCCAGCAGCTACAAGGGAGATCAGCCCCAGCATTTT. It specifies CASSYKGDQPQHF.